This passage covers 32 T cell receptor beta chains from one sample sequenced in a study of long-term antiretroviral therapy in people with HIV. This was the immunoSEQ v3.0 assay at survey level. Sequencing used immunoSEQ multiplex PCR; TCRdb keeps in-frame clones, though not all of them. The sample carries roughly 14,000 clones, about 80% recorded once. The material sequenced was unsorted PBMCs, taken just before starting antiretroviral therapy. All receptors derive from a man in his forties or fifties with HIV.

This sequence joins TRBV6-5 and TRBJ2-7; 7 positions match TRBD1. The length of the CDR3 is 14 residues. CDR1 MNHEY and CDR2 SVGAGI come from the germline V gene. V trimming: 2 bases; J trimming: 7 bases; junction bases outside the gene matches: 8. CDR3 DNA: TGTGCCAGCAGTTACAATGAGGGGGCTCGGGAGCAGTACTTC. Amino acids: CASSYNEGAREQYF.

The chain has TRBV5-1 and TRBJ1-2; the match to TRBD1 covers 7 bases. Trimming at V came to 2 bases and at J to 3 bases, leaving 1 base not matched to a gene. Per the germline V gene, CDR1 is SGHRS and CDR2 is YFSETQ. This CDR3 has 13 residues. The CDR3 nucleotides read TGCGCCAGCAGCTTTACAGGGGACTATGGCTACACCTTC. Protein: CASSFTGDYGYTF.

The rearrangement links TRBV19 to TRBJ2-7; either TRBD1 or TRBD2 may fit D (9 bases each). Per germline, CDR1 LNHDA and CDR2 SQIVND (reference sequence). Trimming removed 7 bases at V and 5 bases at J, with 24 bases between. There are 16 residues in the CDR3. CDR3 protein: CASTPAGGQGIHEQYF. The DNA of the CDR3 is TGTGCCAGTACCCCAGCGGGGGGACAGGGTATCCACGAGCAGTACTTC.

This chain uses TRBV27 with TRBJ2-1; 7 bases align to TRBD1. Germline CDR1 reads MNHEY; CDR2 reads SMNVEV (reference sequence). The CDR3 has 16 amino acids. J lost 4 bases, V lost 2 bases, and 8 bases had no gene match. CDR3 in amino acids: CASSLKPPGQYNEQFF. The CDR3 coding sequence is TGTGCCAGCAGTTTAAAACCCCCGGGACAGTACAATGAGCAGTTCTTC.

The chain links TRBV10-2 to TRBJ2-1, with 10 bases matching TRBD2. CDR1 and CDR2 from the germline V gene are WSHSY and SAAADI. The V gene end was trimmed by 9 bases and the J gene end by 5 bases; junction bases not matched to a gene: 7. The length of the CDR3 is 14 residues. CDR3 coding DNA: TGCGCCAGTTCCGGGACTAGCGTCGACAATGAGCAGTTCTTC. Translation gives CASSGTSVDNEQFF.

Written as DNA, the CDR3 is TGTGCCAGCGTTAAAGGGACACTCACTTACGAGCAGTACTTC. This encodes CASVKGTLTYEQYF. This rearrangement joins TRBV7-9 to TRBJ2-7; D may be TRBD1 (6 bases). V shed 8 bases and J shed 4 bases, with 18 bases lying between them. Germline lookup yields CDR1 SEHNR and CDR2 FQNEAQ (reference sequence). The length of the CDR3 is 14 residues.

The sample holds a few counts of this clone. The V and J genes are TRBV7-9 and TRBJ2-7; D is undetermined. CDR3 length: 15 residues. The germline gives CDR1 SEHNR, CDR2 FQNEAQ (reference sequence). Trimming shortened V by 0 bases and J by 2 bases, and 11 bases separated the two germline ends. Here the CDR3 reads CASSLAREVPYEQYF. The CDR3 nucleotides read TGTGCCAGCAGCTTAGCGAGAGAGGTCCCCTACGAGCAGTACTTC.

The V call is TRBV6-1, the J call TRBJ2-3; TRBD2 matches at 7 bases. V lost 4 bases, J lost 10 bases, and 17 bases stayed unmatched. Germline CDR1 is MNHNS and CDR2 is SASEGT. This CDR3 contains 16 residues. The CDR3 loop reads CASSGGTGGTWGAQYF. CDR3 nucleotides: TGTGCCAGCAGTGGGGGGACCGGGGGGACTTGGGGAGCGCAGTATTTT.

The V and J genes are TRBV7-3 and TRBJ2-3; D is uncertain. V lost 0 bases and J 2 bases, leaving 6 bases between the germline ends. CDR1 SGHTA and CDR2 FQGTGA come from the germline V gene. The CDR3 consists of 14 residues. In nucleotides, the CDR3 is TGTGCCAGCAGCTTAACTGGGATCACAGATACGCAGTATTTT. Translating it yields CASSLTGITDTQYF.

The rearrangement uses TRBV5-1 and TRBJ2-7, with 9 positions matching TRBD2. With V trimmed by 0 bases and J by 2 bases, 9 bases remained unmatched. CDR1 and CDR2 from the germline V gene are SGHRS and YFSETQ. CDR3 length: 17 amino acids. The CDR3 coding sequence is TGCGCCAGCAGCTTGGCCGCCATAGCGGGGGCCCCCTACGAGCAGTACTTC. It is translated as CASSLAAIAGAPYEQYF.

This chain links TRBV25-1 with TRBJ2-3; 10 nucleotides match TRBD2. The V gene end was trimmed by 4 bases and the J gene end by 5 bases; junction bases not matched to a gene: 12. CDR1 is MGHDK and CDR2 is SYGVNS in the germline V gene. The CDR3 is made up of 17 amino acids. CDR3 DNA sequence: TGTGCCAGCAGTGCCTTTCTCAGCGGGGGGGCGAAAGATACGCAGTATTTT. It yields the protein CASSAFLSGGAKDTQYF.

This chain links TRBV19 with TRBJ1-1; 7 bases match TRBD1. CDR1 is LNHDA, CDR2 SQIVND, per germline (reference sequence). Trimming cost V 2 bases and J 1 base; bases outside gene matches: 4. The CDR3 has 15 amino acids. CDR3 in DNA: TGTGCCAGTAGTATAACAGGGGAAGGGAACACTGAAGCTTTCTTT. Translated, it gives CASSITGEGNTEAFF.

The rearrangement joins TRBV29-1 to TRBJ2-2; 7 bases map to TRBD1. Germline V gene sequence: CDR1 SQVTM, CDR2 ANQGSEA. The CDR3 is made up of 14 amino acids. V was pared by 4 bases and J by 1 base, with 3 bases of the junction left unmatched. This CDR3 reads CSVVDRMNTGELFF. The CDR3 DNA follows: TGCAGCGTTGTGGACAGGATGAACACCGGGGAGCTGTTTTTT.

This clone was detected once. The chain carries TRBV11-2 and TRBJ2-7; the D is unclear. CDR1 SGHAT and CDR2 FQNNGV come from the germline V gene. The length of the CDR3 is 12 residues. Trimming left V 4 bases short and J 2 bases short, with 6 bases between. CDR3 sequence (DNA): TGTGCCAGCAGCTCTAACCCCTACGAGCAGTACTTC. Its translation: CASSSNPYEQYF.

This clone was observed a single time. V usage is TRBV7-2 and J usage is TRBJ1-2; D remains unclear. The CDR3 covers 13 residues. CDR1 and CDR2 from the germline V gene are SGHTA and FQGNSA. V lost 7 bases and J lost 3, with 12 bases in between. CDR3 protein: CASTRIKDYGYTF. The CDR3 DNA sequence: TGTGCCAGCACTAGAATAAAGGACTATGGCTACACCTTC.

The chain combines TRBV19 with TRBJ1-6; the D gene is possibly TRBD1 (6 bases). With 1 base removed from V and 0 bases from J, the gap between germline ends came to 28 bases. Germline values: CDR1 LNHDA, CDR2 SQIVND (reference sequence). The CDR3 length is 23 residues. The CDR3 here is CASSIVEWDKLLLNPSYNSPLHF. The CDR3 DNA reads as TGTGCCAGTAGTATAGTCGAATGGGACAAACTTCTTTTGAACCCCTCCTATAATTCACCCCTCCACTTT.

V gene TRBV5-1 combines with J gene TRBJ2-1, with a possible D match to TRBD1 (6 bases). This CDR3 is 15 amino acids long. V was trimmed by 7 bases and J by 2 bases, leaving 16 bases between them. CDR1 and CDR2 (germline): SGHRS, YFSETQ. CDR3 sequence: CASGLQGLTYNEQFF. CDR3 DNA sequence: TGCGCCAGCGGTCTACAGGGCTTGACCTACAATGAGCAGTTCTTC. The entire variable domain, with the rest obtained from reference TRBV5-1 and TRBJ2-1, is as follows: KAGVTQTPRYLIKTRGQQVTLSCSPISGHRSVSWYQQTPGQGLQFLFEYFSETQRNKGNFPGRFSGRQFSNSRSEMNVSTLELGDSALYLCASGLQGLTYNEQFFGPGTRLTVL.

Here the CDR3 DNA reads TGTGCCTGGAGAGATGTAAGGGACAGACCATACGAGCAGTACTTC. This encodes CAWRDVRDRPYEQYF. The gene calls are TRBV30 and TRBJ2-7, with 7 nucleotides matching TRBD1. This CDR3 comprises 15 residues. Looked up from germline, CDR1 is GTSNPN and CDR2 is SVGIG (reference sequence). Trimming removed 3 bases from V and 4 bases from J; junction bases left unmatched: 12. The variable domain in full, with the rest retrieved from reference TRBV30 and TRBJ2-7, is SQTIHQWPATLVQPVGSPLSLECTVEGTSNPNLYWYRQAAGRGLQLLFYSVGIGQISSEVPQNLSASRPQDRQFILSSKKLLLSDSGFYLCAWRDVRDRPYEQYFGPGTRLTVT.

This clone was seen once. The CDR3 DNA reads as TGCGCCAGCAGCTTGACTACAGACACTGAAGCTTTCTTT. The encoded protein is CASSLTTDTEAFF. J is TRBJ1-1 and V is TRBV5-1; D gene unclear. Germline loops: CDR1 SGHRS, CDR2 YFSETQ. This CDR3 comprises 13 residues. Trimming stripped 1 base from V and 3 bases from J, with 7 bases between.

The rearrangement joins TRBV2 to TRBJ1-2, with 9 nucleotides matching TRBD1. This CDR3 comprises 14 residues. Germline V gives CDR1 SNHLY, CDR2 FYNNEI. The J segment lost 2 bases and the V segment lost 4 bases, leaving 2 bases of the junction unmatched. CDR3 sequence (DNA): TGTGCCAGCAGTGTCGGACAGGGGAACTATGGCTACACCTTC. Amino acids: CASSVGQGNYGYTF.

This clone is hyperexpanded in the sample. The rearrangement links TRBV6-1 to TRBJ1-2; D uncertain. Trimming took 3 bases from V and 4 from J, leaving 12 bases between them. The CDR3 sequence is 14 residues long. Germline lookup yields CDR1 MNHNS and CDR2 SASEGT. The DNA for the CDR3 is TGTGCCAGCAGTGAGTCCCATGACGGCTATGGCTACACCTTC. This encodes CASSESHDGYGYTF.

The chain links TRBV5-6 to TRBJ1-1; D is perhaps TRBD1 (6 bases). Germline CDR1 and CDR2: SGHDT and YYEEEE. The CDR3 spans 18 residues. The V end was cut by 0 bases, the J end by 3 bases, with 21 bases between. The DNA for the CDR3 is TGTGCCAGCAGCTTGGCCGGTTGGGGGGGCGCACAGGACACTGAAGCTTTCTTT. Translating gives CASSLAGWGGAQDTEAFF. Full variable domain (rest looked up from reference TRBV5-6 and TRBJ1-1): DAGVTQSPTHLIKTRGQQVTLRCSPKSGHDTVSWYQQALGQGPQFIFQYYEEEERQRGNFPDRFSGHQFPNYSSELNVNALLLGDSALYLCASSLAGWGGAQDTEAFFGQGTRLTVV.

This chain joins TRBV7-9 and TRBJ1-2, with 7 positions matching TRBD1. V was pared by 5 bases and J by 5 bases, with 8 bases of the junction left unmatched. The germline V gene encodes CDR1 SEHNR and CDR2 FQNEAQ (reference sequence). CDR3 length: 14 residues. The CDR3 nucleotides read TGTGCCAGCAGCCCCGGGACAGTAGGGTATGGCTACACCTTC. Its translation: CASSPGTVGYGYTF.

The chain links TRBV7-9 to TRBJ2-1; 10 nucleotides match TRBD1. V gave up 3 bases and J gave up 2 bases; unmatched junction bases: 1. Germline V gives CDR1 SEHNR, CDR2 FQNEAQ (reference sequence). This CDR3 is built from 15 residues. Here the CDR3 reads CASSLGQGTYNEQFF. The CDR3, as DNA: TGTGCCAGCAGCTTGGGACAGGGGACCTACAATGAGCAGTTCTTC.

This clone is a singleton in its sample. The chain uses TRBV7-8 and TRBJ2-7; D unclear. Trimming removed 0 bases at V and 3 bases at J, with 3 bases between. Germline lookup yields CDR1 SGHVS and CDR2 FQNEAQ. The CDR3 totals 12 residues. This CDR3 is CASSLAYYEQYF. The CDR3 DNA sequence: TGTGCCAGCAGCTTAGCTTACTACGAGCAGTACTTC.

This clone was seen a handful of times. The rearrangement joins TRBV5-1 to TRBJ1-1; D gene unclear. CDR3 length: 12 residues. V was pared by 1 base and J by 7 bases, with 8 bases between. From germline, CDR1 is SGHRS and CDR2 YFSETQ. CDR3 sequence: CASSLTADEAFF. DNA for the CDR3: TGCGCCAGCAGCTTGACGGCGGATGAAGCTTTCTTT.

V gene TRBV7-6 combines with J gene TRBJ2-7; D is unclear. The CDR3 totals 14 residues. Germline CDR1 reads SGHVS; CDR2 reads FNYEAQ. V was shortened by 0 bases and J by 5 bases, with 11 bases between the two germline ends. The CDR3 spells CASSLAGRTHEQYF. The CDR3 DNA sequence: TGTGCCAGCAGCTTAGCGGGAAGGACCCACGAGCAGTACTTC.

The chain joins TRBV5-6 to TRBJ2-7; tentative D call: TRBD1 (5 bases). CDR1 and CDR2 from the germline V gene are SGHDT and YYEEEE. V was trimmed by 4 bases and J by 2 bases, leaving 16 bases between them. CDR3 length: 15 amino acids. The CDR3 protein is CASSPLSQGPYEQYF. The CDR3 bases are TGTGCCAGCAGCCCTTTATCCCAGGGCCCCTACGAGCAGTACTTC.

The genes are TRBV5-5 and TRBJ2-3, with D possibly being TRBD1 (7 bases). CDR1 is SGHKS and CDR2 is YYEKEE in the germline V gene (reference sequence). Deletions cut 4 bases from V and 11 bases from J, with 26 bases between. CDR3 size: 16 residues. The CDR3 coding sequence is TGTGCCAGCAGCGACGACAGGGTTTACTCTACCGGGGGGCAGTATTTT. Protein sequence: CASSDDRVYSTGGQYF.

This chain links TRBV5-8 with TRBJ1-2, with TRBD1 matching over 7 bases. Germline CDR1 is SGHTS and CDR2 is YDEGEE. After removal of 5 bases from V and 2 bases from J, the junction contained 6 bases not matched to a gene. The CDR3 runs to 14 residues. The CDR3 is CASRRGQSNYGYTF. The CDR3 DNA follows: TGTGCCAGCAGGAGGGGACAGTCGAACTATGGCTACACCTTC.

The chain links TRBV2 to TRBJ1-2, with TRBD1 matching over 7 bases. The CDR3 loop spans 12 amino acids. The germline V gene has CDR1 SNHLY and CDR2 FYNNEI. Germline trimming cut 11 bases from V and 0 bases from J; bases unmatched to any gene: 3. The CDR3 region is CAGGTANYGYTF. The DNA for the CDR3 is TGTGCCGGGGGGACAGCTAACTATGGCTACACCTTC.

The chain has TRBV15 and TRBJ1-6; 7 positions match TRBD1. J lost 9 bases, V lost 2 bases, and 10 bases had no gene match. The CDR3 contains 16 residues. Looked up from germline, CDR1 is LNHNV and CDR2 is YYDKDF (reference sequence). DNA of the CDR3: TGTGCCACCAGCAGACCTGACAGGGTGGGGCGTTCACCCCTCCACTTT. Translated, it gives CATSRPDRVGRSPLHF. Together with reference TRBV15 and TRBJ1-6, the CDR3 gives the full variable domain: DAMVIQNPRYQVTQFGKPVTLSCSQTLNHNVMYWYQQKSSQAPKLLFHYYDKDFNNEADTPDNFQSRRPNTSFCFLDIRSPGLGDTAMYLCATSRPDRVGRSPLHFGNGTRLTVT.